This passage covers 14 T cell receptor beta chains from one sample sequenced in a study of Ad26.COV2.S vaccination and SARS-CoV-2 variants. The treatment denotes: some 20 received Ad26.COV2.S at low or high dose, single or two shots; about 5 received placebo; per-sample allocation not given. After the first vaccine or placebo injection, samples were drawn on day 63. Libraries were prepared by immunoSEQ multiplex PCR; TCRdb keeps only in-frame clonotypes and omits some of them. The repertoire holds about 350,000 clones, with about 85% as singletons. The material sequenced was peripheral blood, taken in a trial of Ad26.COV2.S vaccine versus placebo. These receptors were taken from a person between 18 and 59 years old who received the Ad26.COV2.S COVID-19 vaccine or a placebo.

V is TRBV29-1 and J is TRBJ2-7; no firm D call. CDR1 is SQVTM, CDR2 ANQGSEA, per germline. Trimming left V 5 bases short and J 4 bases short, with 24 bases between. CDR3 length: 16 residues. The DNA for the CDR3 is TGCAGCGTTCAGCGTAGGGCTACGAAGAACGGGTACGAGCAGTACTTC. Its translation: CSVQRRATKNGYEQYF.

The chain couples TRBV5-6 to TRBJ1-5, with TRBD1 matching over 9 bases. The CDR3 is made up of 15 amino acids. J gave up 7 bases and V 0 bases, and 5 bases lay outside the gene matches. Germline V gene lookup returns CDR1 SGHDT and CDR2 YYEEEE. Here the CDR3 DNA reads TGTGCCAGCAGCTTGGGAGGGACAGGGTTCCAGCCCCAGCATTTT. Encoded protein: CASSLGGTGFQPQHF.

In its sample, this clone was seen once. The CDR3 DNA reads as TGCGCCAGCAGCTTGGTGTCAGGGAGGACCGGGGAGCTGTTTTTT. Protein: CASSLVSGRTGELFF. The chain combines TRBV5-1 with TRBJ2-2; D is possibly TRBD2 (6 bases). This CDR3 contains 15 residues. Trimming removed 0 bases at V and 5 bases at J, with 11 bases between. The germline CDR1 and CDR2 sequences are SGHRS and YFSETQ.

The CDR3 region is CASSVSAAGYTDTQYF. The CDR3 region has the DNA TGTGCCAGCAGCGTTTCGGCAGCGGGGTACACAGATACGCAGTATTTT. The genes are TRBV9 and TRBJ2-3, with 7 bases fitting TRBD2. CDR1 is SGDLS and CDR2 is YYNGEE in the germline V gene. Losses at the gene ends were 2 bases for V and 2 bases for J; bases not matched to a gene: 8. CDR3 size: 16 residues.

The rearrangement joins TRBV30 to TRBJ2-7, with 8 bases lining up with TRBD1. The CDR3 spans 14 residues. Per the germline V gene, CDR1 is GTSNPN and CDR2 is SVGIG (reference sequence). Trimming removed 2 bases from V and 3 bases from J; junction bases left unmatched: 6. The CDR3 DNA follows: TGTGCCTGGAGTTTAGACAGGGGATACTACGAGCAGTACTTC. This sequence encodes CAWSLDRGYYEQYF.

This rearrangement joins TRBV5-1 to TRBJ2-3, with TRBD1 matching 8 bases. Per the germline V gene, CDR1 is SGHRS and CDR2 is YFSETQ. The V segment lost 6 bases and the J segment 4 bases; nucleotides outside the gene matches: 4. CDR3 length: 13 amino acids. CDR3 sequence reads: CASTETGADTQYF. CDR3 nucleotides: TGCGCCAGCACTGAGACAGGGGCAGATACGCAGTATTTT.

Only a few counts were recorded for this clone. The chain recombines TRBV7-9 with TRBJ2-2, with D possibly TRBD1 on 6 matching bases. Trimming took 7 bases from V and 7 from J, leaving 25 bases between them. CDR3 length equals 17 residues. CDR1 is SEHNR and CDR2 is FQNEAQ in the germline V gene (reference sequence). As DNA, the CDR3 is TGTGCCAGCATCACATTCCAGGGGCTCGAGTATATCGGGGAGCTGTTTTTT. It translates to CASITFQGLEYIGELFF.

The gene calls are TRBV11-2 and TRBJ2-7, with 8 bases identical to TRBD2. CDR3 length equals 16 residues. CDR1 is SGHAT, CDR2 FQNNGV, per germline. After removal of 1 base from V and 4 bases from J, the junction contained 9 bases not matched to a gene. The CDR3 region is CASSLVGGLVAYEQYF. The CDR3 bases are TGTGCCAGCAGCTTAGTTGGGGGACTAGTGGCGTACGAGCAGTACTTC.

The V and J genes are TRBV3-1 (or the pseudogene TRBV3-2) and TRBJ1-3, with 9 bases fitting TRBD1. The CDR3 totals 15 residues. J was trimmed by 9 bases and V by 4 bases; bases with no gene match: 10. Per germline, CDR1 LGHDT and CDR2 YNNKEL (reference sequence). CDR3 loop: CASSPRDRASGTIYF. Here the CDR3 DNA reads TGTGCCAGCAGCCCCCGGGACAGGGCATCGGGCACCATATATTTT.

In nucleotides, the CDR3 is TGTGCCAGCAGCCTCGGACCAAGCACAGATACGCAGTATTTT. Protein product: CASSLGPSTDTQYF. The gene calls are TRBV6-2 or TRBV6-3 and TRBJ2-3, with D hard to call. Trimming took off 6 bases at V and 0 bases at J, with 10 bases between the two ends. Germline-derived CDR1 and CDR2 are MNHEY and SVGEGT. This CDR3 has 14 residues.

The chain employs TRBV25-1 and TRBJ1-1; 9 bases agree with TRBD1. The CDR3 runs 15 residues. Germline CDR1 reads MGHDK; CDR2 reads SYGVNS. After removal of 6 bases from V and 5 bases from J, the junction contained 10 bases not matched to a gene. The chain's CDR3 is CASSETLTGGTEAFF. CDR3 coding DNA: TGTGCCAGCAGCGAGACTTTGACAGGGGGGACTGAAGCTTTCTTT.

In DNA form, the CDR3 reads TGTGCCAGCAGCTTAGCGTGGAGTGACAGTTTAGCGGACGAGCAGTACTTC. Residues: CASSLAWSDSLADEQYF. The rearrangement joins TRBV7-9 to TRBJ2-7; maybe TRBD2 (6 bases). CDR1 SEHNR and CDR2 FQNEAQ come from the germline V gene (reference sequence). The CDR3 consists of 17 residues. V gave up 0 bases and J gave up 5 bases, with 20 bases separating them.

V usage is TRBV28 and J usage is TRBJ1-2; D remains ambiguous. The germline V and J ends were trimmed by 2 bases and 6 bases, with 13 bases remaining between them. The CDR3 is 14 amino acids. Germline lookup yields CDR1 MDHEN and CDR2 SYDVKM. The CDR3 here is CASSLLLTLHGYTF. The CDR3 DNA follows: TGTGCCAGCAGTTTACTTTTAACCTTACATGGCTACACCTTC.

The CDR3 DNA sequence: TGTGCCAGTAGTTCCGGGACGTCGAACACCGGGGAGCTGTTTTTT. It is translated as CASSSGTSNTGELFF. The chain joins TRBV19 to TRBJ2-2, with D possibly called TRBD1 or TRBD2 (5 bases each). Germline CDR1 reads LNHDA; CDR2 reads SQIVND (reference sequence). V dropped 5 bases and J dropped 0 bases, with 10 bases sitting between them. This CDR3 has 15 amino acids. Variable domain in full (rest from reference TRBV19 and TRBJ2-2): DGGITQSPKYLFRKEGQNVTLSCEQNLNHDAMYWYRQDPGQGLRLIYYSQIVNDFQKGDIAEGYSVSREKKESFPLTVTSAQKNPTAFYLCASSSGTSNTGELFFGEGSRLTVL.